This T cell receptor beta chain was obtained from a study of T-cell reconstitution after alpha-beta-depleted transplantation in children. TCRbeta library preparation incorporated unique molecular identifiers. TCRdb reprocessed the PCR reads with MiXCR, giving one entry per CDR3 protein. The table records 260,000 or so distinct CDR3 sequences, 12% of them present only once. This clonotype was detected many times. V was cut by 6 bases and J by 0 bases, with 8 bases left in between. The V gene's germline CDR1 is ENHRY and CDR2 SYGVKD. There are 14 residues in the CDR3. This TCR came from a human donor who donated a stem cell graft to a child with acute lymphoblastic leukemia. The material was PBMCs from the stem cell graft donor, obtained from the stem cell graft. The chain uses TRBV10-3 and TRBJ2-2, with unresolved D. As DNA, the CDR3 is TGTGCCATCAGCGCTGCCACGAACACCGGGGAGCTGTTTTTT. Protein sequence: CAISAATNTGELFF.